The 20 T cell receptor beta chains reported below all come from one sample, sequenced in a study of T cell changes during pregnancy in multiple sclerosis. This table comes from immunoSEQ multiplex PCR, and its TCRdb copy is limited to in-frame clones, with some not included. Of some 81,000 clones in the sample, 75% to 90% are singletons; the top ten hold around 2%. The material sequenced was peripheral blood, taken before pregnancy. The receptors derive from a female donor with multiple sclerosis, enrolled in a pregnancy study.

This clone was counted a single time. V gene TRBV5-1 combines with J gene TRBJ1-2, with D unclear. The CDR3 runs 14 residues. CDR1 SGHRS and CDR2 YFSETQ come from the germline V gene. V lost 5 bases, J lost 2 bases, and 13 bases lay in between. For the CDR3, the DNA is TGCGCCAGCAGTCTACGTGGGGAGAACTATGGCTACACCTTC. It translates to CASSLRGENYGYTF.

The chain is built from TRBV5-1 and TRBJ2-1, with D possibly TRBD1 on 6 matching bases. V lost 1 base and J lost 6, with 20 bases in between. Germline V CDR1 and CDR2: SGHRS, YFSETQ. CDR3 length: 17 amino acids. DNA of the CDR3: TGCGCCAGCAGCTTGATCCCACCGACAGGAGGAGGCAATGAGCAGTTCTTC. It yields the protein CASSLIPPTGGGNEQFF.

The V and J genes are TRBV5-8 and TRBJ2-5; maybe TRBD1 (6 bases). Germline V CDR1 and CDR2: SGHTS, YDEGEE. V dropped 0 bases and J dropped 4 bases, with 10 bases sitting between them. This CDR3 has 14 amino acids. The CDR3: CASSLAFRGETQYF. The DNA for the CDR3 is TGTGCCAGCAGCTTGGCTTTCAGGGGAGAGACCCAGTACTTC.

V usage is TRBV10-3 and J usage is TRBJ2-2, with D uncertain. The CDR3 loop spans 15 amino acids. Germline loops: CDR1 ENHRY, CDR2 SYGVKD. Trimming took 3 bases from V and 3 from J, leaving 11 bases between them. The CDR3, as DNA: TGTGCCATCAGTGATGAGGTGATCTACACCGGGGAGCTGTTTTTT. The encoded protein is CAISDEVIYTGELFF.

This chain uses TRBV25-1 with TRBJ1-6; TRBD1 matches 8 bases. Germline assignment: CDR1 MGHDK and CDR2 SYGVNS. CDR3 length: 13 residues. Unmatched junction bases numbered 4, after V lost 8 bases and J lost 7 bases. The CDR3 loop is CASEGQANSPLHF. CDR3 nucleotide sequence: TGTGCCAGCGAGGGACAGGCGAATTCACCCCTCCACTTT.

In this sample, this clone turned up once. The V call is TRBV9, the J call TRBJ2-5; D ambiguous. Trimming shortened V by 4 bases and J by 1 base, and 8 bases separated the two germline ends. The germline V gene encodes CDR1 SGDLS and CDR2 YYNGEE. There are 13 residues in the CDR3. The CDR3 reads CASSSLSQETQYF. The CDR3 DNA reads TGTGCCAGCAGCTCACTGAGCCAAGAGACCCAGTACTTC.

The chain combines TRBV4-1 with TRBJ2-2, with 15 bases identical to TRBD2. The V segment lost 4 bases and the J segment 3 bases; nucleotides outside the gene matches: 9. The CDR3 sequence is 19 residues long. From germline, CDR1 is MGHRA and CDR2 YSYEKL. The CDR3 coding sequence is TGCGCCAGCAGCCTATTCGGACTAGCGGGGGGGCAGGACACCGGGGAGCTGTTTTTT. Its translation is CASSLFGLAGGQDTGELFF.

The V and J genes are TRBV7-9 and TRBJ1-1, with D possibly TRBD1 on 6 matching bases. The germline V and J ends were trimmed by 3 bases and 1 base, with 9 bases remaining between them. The CDR3 is made up of 14 amino acids. CDR1 SEHNR and CDR2 FQNEAQ come from the germline V gene (reference sequence). Here the CDR3 reads CASSFTQGNTEAFF. CDR3 bases: TGTGCCAGCAGCTTTACACAGGGGAACACTGAAGCTTTCTTT.

A few counts support this clone. This rearrangement joins TRBV6-5 to TRBJ2-2, with 8 nucleotides matching TRBD2. The CDR3 is made up of 15 amino acids. V dropped 2 bases and J dropped 5; count of bases not matched to a gene: 4. Germline CDR1 is MNHEY and CDR2 is SVGAGI. CDR3 loop: CASSYIIAGTGELFF. DNA for the CDR3: TGTGCCAGCAGTTACATCATAGCGGGGACCGGGGAGCTGTTTTTT.

This chain links TRBV4-1 with TRBJ1-2, with D tentatively TRBD1 (6 bases). Trimming stripped 5 bases from V and 2 bases from J, with 12 bases between. The germline CDR1 and CDR2 sequences are MGHRA and YSYEKL. The CDR3 totals 14 residues. This CDR3 reads CASSWRQANYGYTF. In DNA form, the CDR3 reads TGCGCCAGCAGCTGGCGACAGGCAAACTATGGCTACACCTTC.

This chain connects TRBV5-1 to TRBJ2-3; tentatively, D is TRBD1 (5 bases). Germline loops: CDR1 SGHRS, CDR2 YFSETQ. V lost 4 bases and J 3 bases, leaving 21 bases between the germline ends. The CDR3 is made up of 17 amino acids. This CDR3 is CASSLPQASTGTDTQYF. As DNA, the CDR3 is TGCGCCAGCAGCCTCCCACAGGCATCAACCGGGACAGATACGCAGTATTTT.

The chain has TRBV9 and TRBJ2-2, with D uncertain. The CDR3 is made up of 12 amino acids. Looked up from germline, CDR1 is SGDLS and CDR2 is YYNGEE. V shed 4 bases and J shed 9 bases, with 10 bases lying between them. As DNA, the CDR3 is TGTGCCAGCAGCCCCCTTAGCAGGGAGCTGTTTTTT. It translates to CASSPLSRELFF.

This chain links TRBV19 with TRBJ1-6, with 7 bases fitting TRBD1. Trimming at V came to 9 bases and at J to 9 bases, leaving 8 bases not matched to a gene. Germline loops: CDR1 LNHDA, CDR2 SQIVND (reference sequence). CDR3 length: 13 amino acids. In DNA form, the CDR3 reads TGTGCCAGCGCTGACAGGGCGGGTTCACCCCTCCACTTT. It codes for CASADRAGSPLHF.

The chain carries TRBV6-5 and TRBJ2-7, with a possible D match to TRBD1 (5 bases). This CDR3 is built from 15 residues. CDR1 is MNHEY and CDR2 is SVGAGI in the germline V gene. The V and J ends lost 6 bases and 2 bases respectively, with 17 bases between them. CDR3 nucleotides: TGTGCCAGCAGGGTTTTTAGTGACAGAGCCTACGAGCAGTACTTC. Translation: CASRVFSDRAYEQYF.

V and J are TRBV30 and TRBJ2-3, with TRBD2 identical over 9 bases. There are 14 residues in the CDR3. From germline, CDR1 is GTSNPN and CDR2 SVGIG (reference sequence). V was clipped by 1 base and J by 4 bases; unmatched bases: 3. CDR3 amino acids: CAWSELAGADTQYF. In nucleotides, the CDR3 is TGTGCCTGGAGTGAGTTAGCGGGGGCAGATACGCAGTATTTT.

The chain couples TRBV7-9 to TRBJ1-1; D is possibly TRBD1 (5 bases). Germline-derived CDR1 and CDR2 are SEHNR and FQNEAQ (reference sequence). The V end was cut by 2 bases, the J end by 4 bases, with 14 bases between. This CDR3 has 15 amino acids. The DNA for the CDR3 is TGTGCCAGCAGCTTATATGGGGGGAGTAGCACTGAAGCTTTCTTT. Translation gives CASSLYGGSSTEAFF. Using reference TRBV7-9 and TRBJ1-1 for the parts outside the CDR3, the full variable domain is DTGVSQNPRHKITKRGQNVTFRCDPISEHNRLYWYRQTLGQGPEFLTYFQNEAQLEKSRLLSDRFSAERPKGSFSTLEIQRTEQGDSAMYLCASSLYGGSSTEAFFGQGTRLTVV.

The CDR3 region has the DNA TGTGCCAGCCGGGACAGGAACACCGGGGAGCTGTTTTTT. This gives the protein CASRDRNTGELFF. This chain links TRBV28 with TRBJ2-2; 7 nucleotides line up with TRBD1. The CDR3 spans 13 residues. CDR1 is MDHEN and CDR2 is SYDVKM in the germline V gene. With 8 bases clipped from V and 1 base from J, the junction kept 1 base outside the gene matches.

The chain is built from TRBV2 and TRBJ2-7; D ambiguous. Per germline, CDR1 SNHLY and CDR2 FYNNEI. Trimming cost V 8 bases and J 7 bases, with 15 bases left between them. This CDR3 contains 12 residues. CDR3 loop: CASWAPLREQYF. CDR3 nucleotides: TGTGCCAGCTGGGCTCCTCTAAGGGAGCAGTACTTC.

The V call is TRBV11-2, the J call TRBJ2-3; D may be TRBD2 (6 bases). CDR3 length: 16 residues. CDR1 and CDR2 (germline): SGHAT, FQNNGV. The ends were cut back, 0 bases at V and 4 bases at J, with 14 bases in the middle. The CDR3 DNA follows: TGTGCCAGCAGCTTAGATTGGGTAGCGGTGGCAGATACGCAGTATTTT. Encoded protein: CASSLDWVAVADTQYF.

The rearrangement uses TRBV30 and TRBJ2-1, with 12 bases that match TRBD2. V shed 5 bases and J 2 bases; nucleotides not matched to a gene: 4. This CDR3 is built from 15 residues. Germline CDR1 reads GTSNPN; CDR2 reads SVGIG (reference sequence). In nucleotides, the CDR3 is TGTGCCTGGGCTCTAGCGGGGGGGCCCTACAATGAGCAGTTCTTC. Encoded protein: CAWALAGGPYNEQFF.